The 2 T cell receptor beta chains presented below share a single source sample, sequenced in a study of T cells in Graves' hyperthyroidism and ophthalmopathy. What was amplified from RNA transcripts were TCR beta CDR3 regions. Carried out on the TCR CDR3, a first-round RT-PCR used the HTBI primer set. TCRdb itself ran the multiplex PCR reads through MiXCR, one entry per CDR3 protein. The repertoire holds some 760,000 distinct CDR3 sequences, with around 15% as singletons. The sample consisted of blood. Receptors originate from a woman between 18 and 30 years old with Graves' hyperthyroidism.

In this sample, this clonotype turned up many times. The chain uses TRBV12-3 or TRBV12-4 and TRBJ1-6; D not certain. The CDR3 is 16 residues long. Trimming took 1 base from V and 3 from J, leaving 10 bases between them. The CDR3 DNA reads TGTGCCAGCAGTTTAGAGATGCGGCTCTATAATTCACCCCTCCACTTT. This translates into CASSLEMRLYNSPLHF.

This clonotype came up many times. The chain combines TRBV5-1 with TRBJ1-2; a possible D gene is TRBD1 (5 bases). The CDR3 totals 15 residues. Trimming removed 1 base from V and 0 bases from J, with 10 bases in between. Germline lookup yields CDR1 SGHRS and CDR2 YFSETQ. The CDR3 loop is CASSLFGAANYGYTF. DNA of the CDR3: TGCGCCAGCAGCTTGTTCGGGGCTGCTAACTATGGCTACACCTTC.